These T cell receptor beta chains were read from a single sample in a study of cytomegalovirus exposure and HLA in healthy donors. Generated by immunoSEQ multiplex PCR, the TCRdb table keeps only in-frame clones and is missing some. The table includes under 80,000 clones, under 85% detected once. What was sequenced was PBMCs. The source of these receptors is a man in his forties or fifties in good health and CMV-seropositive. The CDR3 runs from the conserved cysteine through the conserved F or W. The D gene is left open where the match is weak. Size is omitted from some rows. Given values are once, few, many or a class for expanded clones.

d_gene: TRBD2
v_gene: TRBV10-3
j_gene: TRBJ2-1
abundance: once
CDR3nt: TGTGCCATCAGCCAAAGATTTAGCGGGGTCTACAATGAGCAGTTCTTC
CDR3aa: CAISQRFSGVYNEQFF

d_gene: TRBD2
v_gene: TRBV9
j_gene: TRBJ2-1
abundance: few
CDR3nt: TGTGCCGACAAGCGGGGGAGTACCTACAGTGAGCAGTTCTTC
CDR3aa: CADKRGSTYSEQFF

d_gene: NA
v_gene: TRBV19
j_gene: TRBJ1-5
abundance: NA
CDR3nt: TGTGCCAGTAGCTTCGGCGGTCCGGGGGGCTATCAGCCCCAGCATTTT
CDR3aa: CASSFGGPGGYQPQHF

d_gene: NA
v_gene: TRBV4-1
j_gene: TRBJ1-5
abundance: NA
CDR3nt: TGCGCCAGCAGCCAAGATTTGGGGGCGGGTGGCAATCAGCCCCAGCATTTT
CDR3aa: CASSQDLGAGGNQPQHF

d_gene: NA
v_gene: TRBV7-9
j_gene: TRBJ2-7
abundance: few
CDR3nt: TGTGCCAGCAACAGGGACACCTCCTACGAGCAGTACTTC
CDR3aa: CASNRDTSYEQYF

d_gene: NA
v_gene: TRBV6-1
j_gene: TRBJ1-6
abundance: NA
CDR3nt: TGTGCCAGCGGTGCCAGGGGCAATTCACCCCTCCACTTT
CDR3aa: CASGARGNSPLHF

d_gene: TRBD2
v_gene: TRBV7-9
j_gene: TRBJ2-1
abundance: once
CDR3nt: TGTGCCAGCACCCCAAGGGGGACTAGCGGTTACAATGAGCAGTTCTTC
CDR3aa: CASTPRGTSGYNEQFF

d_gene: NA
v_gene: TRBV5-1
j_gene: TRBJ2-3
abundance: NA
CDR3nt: TGCGCCAGCAGCAAGGAGGGGGATACGCAGTATTTT
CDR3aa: CASSKEGDTQYF

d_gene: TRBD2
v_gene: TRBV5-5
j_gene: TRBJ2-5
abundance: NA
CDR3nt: TGTGCCAGCAGCGTGATGCGGGGGGGCCCCGAAGGGACCCAGTACTTC
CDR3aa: CASSVMRGGPEGTQYF

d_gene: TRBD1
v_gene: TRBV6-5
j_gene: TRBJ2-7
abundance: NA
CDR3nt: TGTGCCAGCCAAAGGGGGCTCGAGCAGTACTTC
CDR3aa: CASQRGLEQYF

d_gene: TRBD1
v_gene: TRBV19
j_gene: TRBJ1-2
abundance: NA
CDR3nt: TGTGCCAGTAGTAACGACAGGGGATTATATGGCTACACCTTC
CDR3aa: CASSNDRGLYGYTF

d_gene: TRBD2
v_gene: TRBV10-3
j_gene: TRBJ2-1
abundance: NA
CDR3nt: TGTGCCATCAGCCGGGGGGAACTCTACAATGAGCAGTTCTTC
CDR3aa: CAISRGELYNEQFF

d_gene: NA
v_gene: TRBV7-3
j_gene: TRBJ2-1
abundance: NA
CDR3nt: TGTGCCAGCAGCCCGCGACCGGACATCAGGAATGAGCAGTTCTTC
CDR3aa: CASSPRPDIRNEQFF

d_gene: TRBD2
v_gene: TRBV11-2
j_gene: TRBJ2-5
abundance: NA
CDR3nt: TGTGCCAGCACCCGAGACTGGGTGGCGGGAGGGTTCGGGGAGACCCAGTACTTC
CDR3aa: CASTRDWVAGGFGETQYF

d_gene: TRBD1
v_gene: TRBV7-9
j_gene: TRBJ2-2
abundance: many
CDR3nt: TGTGCCAGCAGCCAACGACAGGGGGTTAACACCGGGGAGCTGTTTTTT
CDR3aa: CASSQRQGVNTGELFF

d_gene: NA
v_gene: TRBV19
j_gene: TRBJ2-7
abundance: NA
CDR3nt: TGTGCCAGTAGTAGAAAGCCCTCGACTATCATCTCCTACGAGCAGTACTTC
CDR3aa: CASSRKPSTIISYEQYF

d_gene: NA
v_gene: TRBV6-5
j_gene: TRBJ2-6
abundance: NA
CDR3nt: TGTGCCAGCACTTCTGGGGCCAACGTCCTGACTTTC
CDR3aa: CASTSGANVLTF

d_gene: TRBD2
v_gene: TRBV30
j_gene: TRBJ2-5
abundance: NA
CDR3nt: TGTGCCTGGAGAGCTAGCGGGAAAAAACAAGAGACCCAGTACTTC
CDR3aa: CAWRASGKKQETQYF

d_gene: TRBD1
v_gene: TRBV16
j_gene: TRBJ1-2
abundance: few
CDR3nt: TGTGCCAGCAGCCTATACAGGGGGCAAAGCTATGGCTACACCTTC
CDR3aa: CASSLYRGQSYGYTF

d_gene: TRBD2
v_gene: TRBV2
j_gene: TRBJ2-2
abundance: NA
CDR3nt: TGTGCCAGCAGGGGGACTAGCGCCGGGGAGCTGTTTTTT
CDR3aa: CASRGTSAGELFF

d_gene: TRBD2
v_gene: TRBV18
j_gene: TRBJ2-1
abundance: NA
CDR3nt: TGTGCCAGCTCACTCCTAGCGGGGGGGTCCCTTCCCACCTACAATGAGCAGTTCTTC
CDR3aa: CASSLLAGGSLPTYNEQFF

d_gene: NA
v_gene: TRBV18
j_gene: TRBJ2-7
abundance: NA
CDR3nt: TGTGCCAGCTCACAACAAGGGGGTATTTCCTACGAGCAGTACTTC
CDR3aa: CASSQQGGISYEQYF

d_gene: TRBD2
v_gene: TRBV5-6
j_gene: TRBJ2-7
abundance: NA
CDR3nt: TGTGCCAGCAGCCAAAGAGCGGGGGAGTTTTATGAGCAGTACTTC
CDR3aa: CASSQRAGEFYEQYF

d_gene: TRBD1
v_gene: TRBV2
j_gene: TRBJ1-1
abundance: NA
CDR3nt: TGTGCCAGCAGTGTGGGACAGGGGAACACTGAAGCTTTCTTT
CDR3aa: CASSVGQGNTEAFF

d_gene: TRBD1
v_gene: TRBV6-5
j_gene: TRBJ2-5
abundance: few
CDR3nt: TGTGCCAGCAGTTACTCGACAGGGCCGGGAGAGACCCAGTACTTC
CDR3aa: CASSYSTGPGETQYF

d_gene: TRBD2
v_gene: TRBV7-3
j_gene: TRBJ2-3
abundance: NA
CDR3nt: TGTGCCAGCAGCTTATCGTCTAGCGGTAGGACAGATACGCAGTATTTT
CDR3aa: CASSLSSSGRTDTQYF

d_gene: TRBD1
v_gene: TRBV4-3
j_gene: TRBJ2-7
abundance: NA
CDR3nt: TGCGCCAGCAGCTTGGCTTGGACAGGGTACGAGCAGTACTTC
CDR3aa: CASSLAWTGYEQYF

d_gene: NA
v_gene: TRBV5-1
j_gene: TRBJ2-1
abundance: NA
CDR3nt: TGCGCCAGCACCCCTAGTGGCGCCTCCTACAATGAGCAGTTCTTC
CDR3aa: CASTPSGASYNEQFF

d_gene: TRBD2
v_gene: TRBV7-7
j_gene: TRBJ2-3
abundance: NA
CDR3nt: TGTGCTAGCAGCCCAGAGGTAGCGGGGGGCACAGATACGCAGTATTTT
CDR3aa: CASSPEVAGGTDTQYF

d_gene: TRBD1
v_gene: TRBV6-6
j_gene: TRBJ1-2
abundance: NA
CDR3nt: TGTGCCAGCAGTTTTACAGGGGGAGGGAACTATGGCTACACCTTC
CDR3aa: CASSFTGGGNYGYTF

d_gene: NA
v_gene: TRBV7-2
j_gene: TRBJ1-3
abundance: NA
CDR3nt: TGTGCCAGCAGCGATCAGGGGCTAGGCCTCACCATATATTTT
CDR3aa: CASSDQGLGLTIYF

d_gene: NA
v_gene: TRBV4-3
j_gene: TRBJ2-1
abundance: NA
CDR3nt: TGCGCCAGCAGCCACCGCAGGGCTCCCAATGAGCAGTTCTTC
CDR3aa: CASSHRRAPNEQFF

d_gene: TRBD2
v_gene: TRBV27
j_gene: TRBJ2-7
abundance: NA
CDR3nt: TGTGCCAGCAGTGCCGGACTAGCGGGAGGACGAGAGCAGTACTTC
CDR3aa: CASSAGLAGGREQYF

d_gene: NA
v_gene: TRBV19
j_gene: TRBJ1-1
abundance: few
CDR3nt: TGTGCCAGTAGTATAGATCGGCAGGGTGAAGCTTTCTTT
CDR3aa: CASSIDRQGEAFF

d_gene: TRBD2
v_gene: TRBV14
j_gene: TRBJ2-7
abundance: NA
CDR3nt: TGTGCCAGCAGCCAGGAAAGCGGGAGGTATCTCTACGAGCAGTACTTC
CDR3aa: CASSQESGRYLYEQYF

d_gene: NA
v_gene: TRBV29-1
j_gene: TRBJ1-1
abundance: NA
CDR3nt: TGCAGCGTTGCGACAGGACCCCTTGAAGCTTTCTTT
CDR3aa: CSVATGPLEAFF

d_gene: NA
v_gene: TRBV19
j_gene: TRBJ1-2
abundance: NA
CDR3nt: TGTGCCAGTAGTATATTAGAGGGTCCCCTCTATGGCTACACCTTC
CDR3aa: CASSILEGPLYGYTF

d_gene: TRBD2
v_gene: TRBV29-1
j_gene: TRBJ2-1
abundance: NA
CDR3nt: TGCAGCGTTGGGGGACTACCGACACCTACCTACAATGAGCAGTTCTTC
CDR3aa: CSVGGLPTPTYNEQFF

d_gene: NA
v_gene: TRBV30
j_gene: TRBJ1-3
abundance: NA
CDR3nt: TGTGCCTGGAGTGTAGCAGGGACTGGAAACACCATATATTTT
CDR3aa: CAWSVAGTGNTIYF

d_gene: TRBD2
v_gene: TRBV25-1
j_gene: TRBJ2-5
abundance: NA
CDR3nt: TGTGCCAGCAGTGAGCGGGGAGCGGGAGATCAAAAGACCCAGTACTTC
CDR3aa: CASSERGAGDQKTQYF

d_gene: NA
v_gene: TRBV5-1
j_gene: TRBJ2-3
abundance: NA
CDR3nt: TGCGCCAGCAGCTTGGCTCCGGGTACGACAGATACGCAGTATTTT
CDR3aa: CASSLAPGTTDTQYF

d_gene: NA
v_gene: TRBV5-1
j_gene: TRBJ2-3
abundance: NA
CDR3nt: TGCGCCAGCAGCTTGGAAGGGGTCAGGACAGATACGCAGTATTTT
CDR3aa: CASSLEGVRTDTQYF

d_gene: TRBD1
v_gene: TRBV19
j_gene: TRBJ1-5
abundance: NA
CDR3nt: TGTGCCAGTAGACCCGGGCAGGGGGATCAGCCCCAGCATTTT
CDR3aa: CASRPGQGDQPQHF

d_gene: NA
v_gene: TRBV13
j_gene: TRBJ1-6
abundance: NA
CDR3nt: TGTGCCAGCAGCTTAGGATGGAGTTCGGGCTATAATTCACCCCTCCACTTT
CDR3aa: CASSLGWSSGYNSPLHF

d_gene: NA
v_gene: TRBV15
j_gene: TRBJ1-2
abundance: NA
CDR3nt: TGTGCCACCAGCAGAGATCTGACAGATGTCTATGGCTACACCTTC
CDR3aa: CATSRDLTDVYGYTF

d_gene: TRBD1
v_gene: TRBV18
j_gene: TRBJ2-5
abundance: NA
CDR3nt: TGTGCCAGCTCACTTTCACAGGGGCAAGAGACCCAGTACTTC
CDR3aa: CASSLSQGQETQYF

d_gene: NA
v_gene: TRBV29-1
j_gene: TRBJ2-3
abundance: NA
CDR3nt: TGCAGCGTTAGACAGGACACAGATACGCAGTATTTT
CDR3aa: CSVRQDTDTQYF

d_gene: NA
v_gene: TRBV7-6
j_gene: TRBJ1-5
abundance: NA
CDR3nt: TGTGCCAGCAGCTTGGGGGCGAGCAATCAGCCCCAGCATTTT
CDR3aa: CASSLGASNQPQHF

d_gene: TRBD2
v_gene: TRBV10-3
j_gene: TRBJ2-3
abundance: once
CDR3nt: TGTGCCATCAGTGAAGGGGCGGGGGGGAAATCAGATACGCAGTATTTT
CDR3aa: CAISEGAGGKSDTQYF

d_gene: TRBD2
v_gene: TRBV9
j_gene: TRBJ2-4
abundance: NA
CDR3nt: TGTGCCAGCAGCGTAGGGGGGGATAGCGGGGGGAGGGACATTCAGTACTTC
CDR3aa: CASSVGGDSGGRDIQYF

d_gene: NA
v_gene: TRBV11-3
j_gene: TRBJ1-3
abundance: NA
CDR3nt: TGTGCCAGCAGCTTACAGGGAACGGGCTCTGGAAACACCATATATTTT
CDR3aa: CASSLQGTGSGNTIYF

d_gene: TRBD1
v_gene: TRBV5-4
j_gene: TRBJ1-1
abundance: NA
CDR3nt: TGTGCCAGCAGCCCGGCCGGGACAGGGAGAGCTTTCTTT
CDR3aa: CASSPAGTGRAFF